These 12 T cell receptor beta chains were all obtained from the same sample, sequenced in a study of blood T cell repertoires in COVID-19. Using immunoSEQ multiplex PCR, the repertoire was profiled, and TCRdb retains in-frame clones only, with some absent. The sample consists of roughly 230,000 clones, approximately 83% of them appearing once. Sequencing used peripheral blood. The receptors were sampled from a man aged 45-65 years with active or convalescent COVID-19.

V gene TRBV5-1 combines with J gene TRBJ1-1; perhaps TRBD1 as D (6 bases). The CDR3 is 11 residues long. Germline V gene sequence: CDR1 SGHRS, CDR2 YFSETQ. Trimming removed 7 bases from V and 4 bases from J, with 8 bases in between. The CDR3 region has the DNA TGCGCCAGCGTACAGGGCACTGAAGCTTTCTTT. Its protein is CASVQGTEAFF.

The V call is TRBV19, the J call TRBJ1-2; 9 nucleotides line up with TRBD1. The V gene end was trimmed by 4 bases and the J gene end by 4 bases; junction bases not matched to a gene: 4. Germline lookup yields CDR1 LNHDA and CDR2 SQIVND (reference sequence). The CDR3 extends over 14 amino acids. The CDR3, as DNA: TGTGCCAGTAGTAGAGGGACAGGGACCTATGGCTACACCTTC. Encoded protein: CASSRGTGTYGYTF.

The genes are TRBV7-2 and TRBJ1-1; D ambiguous. V was pared by 5 bases and J by 5 bases, with 9 bases between. The CDR3 totals 12 residues. CDR1 is SGHTA and CDR2 is FQGNSA in the germline V gene. CDR3 amino acids: CASSPAGTEAFF. The CDR3 DNA sequence: TGTGCCAGCAGCCCCGCCGGGACTGAAGCTTTCTTT.

The chain joins TRBV29-1 to TRBJ1-2, with 8 nucleotides matching TRBD1. The CDR3 is 16 residues long. Germline V gene sequence: CDR1 SQVTM, CDR2 ANQGSEA. V lost 2 bases and J lost 4; bases outside the gene matches: 12. The DNA of the CDR3 is TGCAGCGTTGAAAAGGGGTCAACAGGGGGTTTCTATGGCTACACCTTC. Its translation is CSVEKGSTGGFYGYTF.

The chain uses TRBV6-2 or TRBV6-3 and TRBJ2-7; 7 positions match TRBD1. With V trimmed by 2 bases and J by 4 bases, 5 bases remained unmatched. The CDR3 loop spans 14 amino acids. Per the germline V gene, CDR1 is MNHEY and CDR2 is SVGEGT. CDR3 protein: CASSYQRGRYEQYF. For the CDR3, the DNA is TGTGCCAGCAGTTACCAGAGGGGGCGGTACGAGCAGTACTTC.

CDR3 bases: TGTGCCAGTAGTATCAGAACAGGGCCATACGAGCAGTACTTC. It encodes CASSIRTGPYEQYF. The chain employs TRBV19 and TRBJ2-7, with D possibly matching TRBD1 (6 bases). Germline V CDR1 and CDR2: LNHDA, SQIVND (reference sequence). The CDR3 is 14 residues long. Between the trimmed V and J ends, which lost 3 bases and 4 bases, there was a span of 13 bases.

This clone was seen only a few times. The V gene is TRBV2, the J gene TRBJ1-5; D may be TRBD1 (6 bases). V was shortened by 4 bases and J by 3 bases, with 16 bases between the two germline ends. There are 16 residues in the CDR3. Germline V gives CDR1 SNHLY, CDR2 FYNNEI. The CDR3: CASSVSAGAYNQPQHF. The CDR3 region has the DNA TGTGCCAGCAGTGTGAGCGCAGGGGCCTACAATCAGCCCCAGCATTTT.

This chain links TRBV19 with TRBJ2-7; tentatively, D is TRBD2 (5 bases). Germline CDR1 and CDR2: LNHDA and SQIVND (reference sequence). The CDR3 consists of 11 residues. Trimming removed 6 bases from V and 4 bases from J, with 7 bases in between. The CDR3 region has the DNA TGTGCCAGTAGGGGAGCTTACGAGCAGTACTTC. Protein: CASRGAYEQYF.

This chain connects TRBV7-2 to TRBJ2-1, with TRBD1 as a possible D gene (6 bases). The CDR3 totals 15 residues. Trimming shortened V by 0 bases and J by 3 bases, and 9 bases separated the two germline ends. Germline loops: CDR1 SGHTA, CDR2 FQGNSA. CDR3 region: CASSLAGGDYNEQFF. CDR3 coding DNA: TGTGCCAGCAGCTTAGCAGGGGGTGACTACAATGAGCAGTTCTTC.

The chain has TRBV30 and TRBJ2-3; 7 positions agree with TRBD2. Germline V lookup: CDR1 GTSNPN, CDR2 SVGIG (reference sequence). This CDR3 comprises 15 residues. V shed 0 bases, J shed 1 base, and the junction held 4 bases outside the gene matches. CDR3 residues: CAWSVRAGGTDTQYF. The CDR3 region has the DNA TGTGCCTGGAGTGTTAGGGCGGGGGGCACAGATACGCAGTATTTT.

The chain is built from TRBV3-1 (or the pseudogene TRBV3-2) and TRBJ1-2; the D gene is possibly TRBD1 (5 bases). The length of the CDR3 is 16 residues. Trimming took off 0 bases at V and 4 bases at J, with 15 bases between the two ends. Per the germline V gene, CDR1 is LGHDT and CDR2 is YNNKEL (reference sequence). The CDR3 sequence: CASSQDKQTGIYGYTF. The DNA for the CDR3 is TGTGCCAGCAGCCAAGATAAGCAAACAGGTATCTATGGCTACACCTTC.

The chain links TRBV28 to TRBJ1-5; TRBD1 matches at 11 bases. The CDR3 totals 16 residues. With 5 bases clipped from V and 1 base from J, the junction kept 4 bases outside the gene matches. CDR1 is MDHEN and CDR2 is SYDVKM in the germline V gene. CDR3 DNA sequence: TGTGCCAGCAGTCCTGGGACAGGGGGGAGCAATCAGCCCCAGCATTTT. As protein: CASSPGTGGSNQPQHF.